This TCR beta chain was profiled in a study of T cell repertoires in cytomegalovirus infection. The overall study: From public TCR beta signatures came an indication of both CMV infection and matching HLA type.

As to this clonotype: What it binds is unknown.

Study conclusions and caveats: It was HLA-C-restricted CMV-specific TCR beta clonotypes that dominated the response ex vivo.

The V and J ends lost 6 bases and 5 bases respectively, with 17 bases between them. The CDR3 is 14 amino acids. CDR1 and CDR2 (germline): KGHSH, LQKENI. TCRdb called the reads again in MiXCR, with one record for every CDR3 protein. The data contain fewer than 350,000 distinct CDR3 sequences, roughly 17% of them seen just once; the ten biggest clones take up more than 10%. Specimen: PBMCs. This TCR derives from a human donor in good health (CMV status not recorded). Some clones in this sample may be carry-over from other donors' samples. The chain links TRBV18 to TRBJ2-7; D remains unclear. In DNA, the CDR3 is TGTGCCAGCTCTCCGAGGTGGAGCGAAGACGAGCAGTACTTC. This gives the protein CASSPRWSEDEQYF.